Listed below are T cell receptor beta chains from one sample, sequenced in a study of T cells in narcolepsy. Clones were read by immunoSEQ multiplex PCR, and TCRdb kept only the in-frame ones, dropping some. The table has some 20,000 clones, less than 90% seen once. Source material: memory (CD45RA-) CD4+ T cells from blood. The receptors were gathered from a human donor in good health. CDR3s include the opening cysteine and the closing phenylalanine or tryptophan. D genes are given only for firm matches. Not every row has a clone size; where given, it reads once, few, many or a size class.

J gene: TRBJ1-1
clone size: few
V gene: TRBV11-2
D gene: NA
CDR3 DNA: TGTGCCAGCACCCGGCGGTCCTTTTTCACCCTGGACACTGAAGCTTTCTTT
CDR3 protein: CASTRRSFFTLDTEAFF

J gene: TRBJ2-3
clone size: NA
V gene: TRBV27
D gene: NA
CDR3 DNA: TGTGCCAGCACCCTACGGGGGCGGAACCCTAGCACAGATACGCAGTATTTT
CDR3 protein: CASTLRGRNPSTDTQYF

J gene: TRBJ2-1
clone size: NA
V gene: TRBV19
D gene: NA
CDR3 DNA: TGTGCCAGTAGTCCTCTTCGACTGCTATCTGACAATGAGCAGTTCTTC
CDR3 protein: CASSPLRLLSDNEQFF

J gene: TRBJ1-1
clone size: NA
V gene: TRBV14
D gene: NA
CDR3 DNA: TGTGCCAGCAGCCCCGGGGTAAGGACTGAAGCTTTCTTT
CDR3 protein: CASSPGVRTEAFF

J gene: TRBJ2-3
clone size: few
V gene: TRBV5-8
D gene: NA
CDR3 DNA: TGTGCCAGCAGCTTGAGGTCAGGGTTGACAGATACGCAGTATTTT
CDR3 protein: CASSLRSGLTDTQYF

J gene: TRBJ1-5
clone size: NA
V gene: TRBV19
D gene: NA
CDR3 DNA: TGTGCCAGTAGTATGGGAGGGCAGCTGCCCTATGATCAGCCCCAGCATTTT
CDR3 protein: CASSMGGQLPYDQPQHF

J gene: TRBJ1-1
clone size: once
V gene: TRBV18
D gene: NA
CDR3 DNA: TGTGCCAGCTCACGGGGGAACACTGAAGCTTTCTTT
CDR3 protein: CASSRGNTEAFF

J gene: TRBJ2-7
clone size: once
V gene: TRBV7-8
D gene: NA
CDR3 DNA: TGTGCCAGCAGCTTAGTTCCCCAGTCCTACGAGCAGTACTTC
CDR3 protein: CASSLVPQSYEQYF

J gene: TRBJ2-5
clone size: NA
V gene: TRBV5-1
D gene: NA
CDR3 DNA: TGCGCCAGCAGCTTGGCAGGGGGGGAAGAGACCCAGTACTTC
CDR3 protein: CASSLAGGEETQYF

J gene: TRBJ1-1
clone size: NA
V gene: TRBV5-1
D gene: TRBD1
CDR3 DNA: TGCGCCAGCAGCTTGGTACAGGGGGCGCAAGGAGCTTTCTTT
CDR3 protein: CASSLVQGAQGAFF

J gene: TRBJ2-6
clone size: NA
V gene: TRBV4-3
D gene: NA
CDR3 DNA: TGCGCCAGCAGTCCGGTAGGGCCCCGGGGCTCTGGGGCCAACGTCCTGACTTTC
CDR3 protein: CASSPVGPRGSGANVLTF

J gene: TRBJ2-1
clone size: NA
V gene: TRBV6-5
D gene: TRBD1
CDR3 DNA: TGTGCCAGCAGTGCATGGCAGGGGGATGAGCAGTTCTTC
CDR3 protein: CASSAWQGDEQFF

J gene: TRBJ2-7
clone size: NA
V gene: TRBV7-2
D gene: NA
CDR3 DNA: TGTGCCAGCAGCCCCGCCCGGGGGGCTAAGTACGAGCAGTACTTC
CDR3 protein: CASSPARGAKYEQYF

J gene: TRBJ1-2
clone size: NA
V gene: TRBV25-1
D gene: NA
CDR3 DNA: TGTGCCAGCAGTGAATACTCCGGTTCCTATGGCTACACCTTC
CDR3 protein: CASSEYSGSYGYTF

J gene: TRBJ2-1
clone size: NA
V gene: TRBV6-6
D gene: NA
CDR3 DNA: TGTGCCAGCCGACTTCAGGGGTCTGAGCAGTTCTTC
CDR3 protein: CASRLQGSEQFF

J gene: TRBJ1-2
clone size: NA
V gene: TRBV6-1
D gene: NA
CDR3 DNA: TGTGCCAGCAGTGAACTCCAGTTCTATGGCTACACCTTC
CDR3 protein: CASSELQFYGYTF

J gene: TRBJ2-7
clone size: few
V gene: TRBV2
D gene: TRBD2
CDR3 DNA: TGTGCCAGCAGGGATTCGGGACTAGCGGGAGGAGTATACGAGCAGTACTTC
CDR3 protein: CASRDSGLAGGVYEQYF

J gene: TRBJ1-1
clone size: NA
V gene: TRBV6-6
D gene: NA
CDR3 DNA: TGTGCCAGCAGCCAAATCGGATCGTACACTGAAGCTTTCTTT
CDR3 protein: CASSQIGSYTEAFF

J gene: TRBJ2-7
clone size: NA
V gene: TRBV11-1
D gene: NA
CDR3 DNA: TGTGCCAGCAGCTTCGGGGCAGGGTGGACCTACGAGCAGTACTTC
CDR3 protein: CASSFGAGWTYEQYF

J gene: TRBJ1-2
clone size: NA
V gene: TRBV7-2
D gene: NA
CDR3 DNA: TGTGCCAGCAGCCTAGACAGCTATGGCTACACCTTC
CDR3 protein: CASSLDSYGYTF

J gene: TRBJ2-1
clone size: NA
V gene: TRBV7-8
D gene: TRBD2
CDR3 DNA: TGTGCCAGCACCGAACCGGGACTAGGGTATAATGAGCAGTTCTTC
CDR3 protein: CASTEPGLGYNEQFF

J gene: TRBJ1-4
clone size: NA
V gene: TRBV5-8
D gene: NA
CDR3 DNA: TGTGCCAGCAGCCTCATTTTTGGCTTCTCCAAGCGGGCCACTAATGAAAAACTGTTTTTT
CDR3 protein: CASSLIFGFSKRATNEKLFF

J gene: TRBJ2-2
clone size: NA
V gene: TRBV2
D gene: NA
CDR3 DNA: TGTGCCAGCAGTGTAGGGAACACCGGGGAGCTGTTTTTT
CDR3 protein: CASSVGNTGELFF

J gene: TRBJ2-6
clone size: few
V gene: TRBV4-3
D gene: NA
CDR3 DNA: TGCGCCAGCAGCCAAGCTACAGGGCCCGGGGCCAACGTCCTGACTTTC
CDR3 protein: CASSQATGPGANVLTF

J gene: TRBJ2-3
clone size: NA
V gene: TRBV5-7
D gene: TRBD2
CDR3 DNA: TGTGCCAGCAGCTCCCTACTAGCGGGAGGCGCAGATACGCAGTATTTT
CDR3 protein: CASSSLLAGGADTQYF